This T cell receptor beta chain was documented in a study of cytomegalovirus exposure and HLA in healthy donors. Though nominally healthy at sampling, donors likely had unrecorded immune exposures. This CDR3 contains 18 residues. The J segment lost 4 bases and the V segment lost 4 bases, leaving 12 bases of the junction unmatched. The germline V gene has CDR1 SGHRS and CDR2 YFSETQ. The PCR employed 60 Vbeta primers together with 13 Jbeta primers. Repertoires were generated with immunoSEQ multiplex PCR, while TCRdb's copy carries only in-frame clones and drops some. The sample has approximately 160,000 clones, around 86% seen once.

The genes are TRBV5-1 and TRBJ2-1, with 12 bases lining up with TRBD2. The origin of this receptor is a girl under 10 years old in good health and CMV-seropositive. Sequencing input: PBMCs. The CDR3 DNA follows: TGCGCCAGCAGCCGGGGGACTAGCGGGTGGGTGGGGTACAATGAGCAGTTCTTC. Residues: CASSRGTSGWVGYNEQFF.